A selection of T cell receptor beta chains follows, all from one sample in a study of OX40 agonist ivuxolimab in advanced cancers. Produced via immunoSEQ multiplex PCR; TCRdb's table is partial and in-frame only. The sample lists more than 2,000 clones; about three quarters were seen once. This sample comprised CD4+ or CD8+ T cells sorted from blood, obtained in a trial of the OX40 agonist ivuxolimab. These receptor sequences come from an adult with an advanced solid tumor such as melanoma, head and neck, liver or kidney cancer. Each CDR3 is given with its conserved first and last residue. D genes are given only for firm matches. Some rows mark clone size as missing; the rest say once, few, many or name a class of expanded clone.

v_gene	j_gene	d_gene	abundance	CDR3nt	CDR3aa
TRBV10-1	TRBJ2-7	TRBD1	-	TGCGCCAGCTCCGACTCCGGGACAGCAGACTACGAGCAGTACTTC	CASSDSGTADYEQYF
TRBV29-1	TRBJ1-3	-	-	TGCAGCGTTAATACAGTCGGCTCTGGAAACACCATATATTTT	CSVNTVGSGNTIYF
TRBV7-3	TRBJ1-1	-	-	TGTGCCAGCAGCTTATCCCCGGGGGCATGGGATACTGAAGCTTTCTTT	CASSLSPGAWDTEAFF
TRBV7-3	TRBJ1-1	-	-	TGTGCCAGCAGCTCAGGGGTTGTCACTGAAGCTTTCTTT	CASSSGVVTEAFF
TRBV5-1	TRBJ1-4	TRBD1	-	TGCGCCAGCAGCCAGGGGGACGGAGGGGAAAAACTGTTTTTT	CASSQGDGGEKLFF
TRBV19	TRBJ2-3	-	-	TGTGCCAGTAGTGCGGGCAGGGGCGCAGATACGCAGTATTTT	CASSAGRGADTQYF
TRBV4-2	TRBJ2-6	-	-	TGTGCCAGCAGCCAAGACGGGGACTCTGGGGCCAACGTCCTGACTTTC	CASSQDGDSGANVLTF
TRBV4-2	TRBJ2-7	-	-	TGTGCCAGCAGCCAAGATCTAAGGGGACTCCGCCCCCGAAACGAGCAGTACTTC	CASSQDLRGLRPRNEQYF
TRBV6-5	TRBJ2-7	-	once	TGTGCCAGCAGTTCCGGGACGGCCTCCTACGAGCAGTACTTC	CASSSGTASYEQYF
TRBV7-3	TRBJ1-1	-	-	TGTGCCAGCAGCTTATCGCAGAACACTGAAGCTTTCTTT	CASSLSQNTEAFF
TRBV9	TRBJ2-7	-	-	TGTGCCAGCAGCGTAAACAATAAACCCTACGAGCAGTACTTC	CASSVNNKPYEQYF
TRBV7-9	TRBJ1-5	-	-	TGTGCCAGCAGCCAGGGGCCAGGACGGGCCATGACCCAGCATTTT	CASSQGPGRAMTQHF
TRBV28	TRBJ2-1	-	-	TGTGCCAGCAGTACATACCAGGGGTACAATGAGCAGTTCTTC	CASSTYQGYNEQFF
TRBV7-7	TRBJ2-7	TRBD2	-	TGTGCTAGCAGCCCAAGCGGGACCTACGAGCAGTACTTC	CASSPSGTYEQYF
TRBV28	TRBJ2-7	-	-	TGTGCCAGCAGTTTTGGAGGGGGGCAGAGGGAGCAGTACTTC	CASSFGGGQREQYF
TRBV6-6	TRBJ1-1	-	-	TGTGCCAGCAGTTACGCGGGTCACACTGAAGCTTTCTTT	CASSYAGHTEAFF
TRBV6-5	TRBJ2-1	-	-	TGTGCCAGCAGTTCACATGGGGGCTACAATGAGCAGTTCTTC	CASSSHGGYNEQFF
TRBV6-5	TRBJ2-1	-	large	TGTGCCAGCAGTTACTCCCCACGGACACTAGGTAATGAGCAGTTCTTC	CASSYSPRTLGNEQFF
TRBV2	TRBJ2-7	-	few	TGTGCCAGCAGTCTATATCAATCGGGGCAGTACTTC	CASSLYQSGQYF
TRBV7-8	TRBJ2-7	-	-	TGTGCCAGCAGCTTTGGGGACTCCGAAGGGTACGAGCAGTACTTC	CASSFGDSEGYEQYF
TRBV30	TRBJ2-3	-	-	TGTGCCTGGAGTCCTTTAGGGCTCACAGATACGCAGTATTTT	CAWSPLGLTDTQYF
TRBV28	TRBJ1-5	-	-	TGTGCCAGCAAATGGGCAGGAATCAATCAGCCCCAGCATTTT	CASKWAGINQPQHF
TRBV6-5	TRBJ2-3	TRBD2	-	TGTGCCAGCAGCGACGGGACTAGCTTCCCAGATACGCAGTATTTT	CASSDGTSFPDTQYF
TRBV9	TRBJ2-7	-	-	TGTGCCAGCAGCGTAGGATTTGGGCAGGCAAACTCCTACGAGCAGTACTTC	CASSVGFGQANSYEQYF
TRBV5-4	TRBJ2-7	TRBD2	few	TGTGCCAGCAGCAACAAACTAGCGGGACAGAACTACGAGCAGTACTTC	CASSNKLAGQNYEQYF
TRBV2	TRBJ1-2	-	once	TGTGCCAGCAGTGAAGTTCCGGGGATCGGTGGCTACACCTTC	CASSEVPGIGGYTF
TRBV30	TRBJ1-2	TRBD1	-	TGTGCCTGGAGTCCCGGGACAGGGTATGGCTACACCTTC	CAWSPGTGYGYTF
TRBV11-2	TRBJ2-1	-	-	TGTGCCAGCAGCTTAGGTTGGTGGAGGCGCTCCTACAATGAGCAGTTCTTC	CASSLGWWRRSYNEQFF
TRBV28	TRBJ1-2	-	-	TGTGCCAGCAGTTCCGGGGGGCCTTCTGGCACCTTC	CASSSGGPSGTF
TRBV30	TRBJ2-1	TRBD2	-	TGTGCCTCCGGTGGGGAGCGGGAGTGGGATGAGCAGTTCTTC	CASGGEREWDEQFF
TRBV27	TRBJ2-2	TRBD1	few	TGTGCCAGCAGTTTAAGGGACAGGGTTGGCACCGGGGAGCTGTTTTTT	CASSLRDRVGTGELFF
TRBV12-1	TRBJ1-1	-	-	TGTGCCAGCAGATCCCCTGGGGTTTGGGCTGAAGCTTTCTTT	CASRSPGVWAEAFF
TRBV10-3	TRBJ2-2	-	-	TGTGCCATCAGTGAGGTTTGGGGGGCGAACACCGGGGAGCTGTTTTTT	CAISEVWGANTGELFF
TRBV10-3	TRBJ2-7	-	-	TGTGCCATCAGTGAGGGGGGCGGAGAGCAGTACTTC	CAISEGGGEQYF
TRBV6-5	TRBJ2-3	-	-	TGTGCCAGCAGTTACTCCGATCGGGTGTGGGATACGCAGTATTTT	CASSYSDRVWDTQYF
TRBV15	TRBJ2-7	-	-	TGTGCCACCAGCAGAGTGGGGGGTGAGCAGTACTTC	CATSRVGGEQYF
TRBV19	TRBJ2-1	-	-	TGTGCCAGTAGTATAGGAAAGGCATATGAGCAGTTCTTC	CASSIGKAYEQFF
TRBV6-5	TRBJ2-7	-	-	TGTGCCAGCAGCCTGGGGAGGGGGGCGAGGGGTGAGCAGTACTTC	CASSLGRGARGEQYF
TRBV5-5	TRBJ1-5	-	-	TGTGCCAGCAGCTTCCCTCGCGGGGAGCCCCAGCATTTT	CASSFPRGEPQHF
TRBV27	TRBJ2-7	TRBD2	-	TGTGCCAGCAGTTTCGCGGGAGGGCCTTACGAGCAGTACTTC	CASSFAGGPYEQYF
TRBV7-8	TRBJ2-5	TRBD2	-	TGTGCCAGCAGCCCCCTGGAGCGGGGGGGGGAGACCCAGTACTTC	CASSPLERGGETQYF
TRBV6-1	TRBJ1-5	-	once	TGTGCCAGCAGTGATTTTGGACCGATCTATAGCAATCAGCCCCAGCATTTT	CASSDFGPIYSNQPQHF
TRBV10-1	TRBJ2-7	TRBD1	-	TGCGCCCGAAGGGGGCCGCGCGACTCTTACTACGAGCAGTACTTC	CARRGPRDSYYEQYF
TRBV2	TRBJ2-7	TRBD2	-	TGTGCCAGCAGTGAAGGGATAGCGGGGACCTACGAGCAGTACTTC	CASSEGIAGTYEQYF
TRBV7-3	TRBJ2-1	TRBD2	-	TGTGCCAGCAGCTTAGGACTAGCGGGAGGTAATGAGCAGTTCTTC	CASSLGLAGGNEQFF
TRBV9	TRBJ1-2	-	-	TGTGCCAGCAGCGCCGGGGGTGGCTACACCTTC	CASSAGGGYTF
TRBV6-4	TRBJ2-3	TRBD2	-	TGTGCCAGCAGTGAAGGACTAGCGGGAGATACGCAGTATTTT	CASSEGLAGDTQYF
TRBV7-3	TRBJ2-3	TRBD2	few	TGTGCCAGCAGCTCCGGGGCGGGAGCGGGAGATACGCAGTATTTT	CASSSGAGAGDTQYF
TRBV5-5	TRBJ1-1	-	-	TGTGCCAGCAGCTTGCTCGGCACTGAAGCTTTCTTT	CASSLLGTEAFF
TRBV5-6	TRBJ1-5	TRBD1	-	TGTGCCAGCAGCTTGGGGGACAGGGGTAATCAGCCCCAGCATTTT	CASSLGDRGNQPQHF
TRBV7-3	TRBJ2-1	TRBD2	-	TGTGCCAGCAGCCCAACCCCCTGGAGCGGGGGAAGCTCCTACAATGAGCAGTTCTTC	CASSPTPWSGGSSYNEQFF
TRBV14	TRBJ2-7	TRBD1	-	TGTGCCAGCAGCCAAACGCCCGGTACAGGGGACGAGCAGTACTTC	CASSQTPGTGDEQYF
TRBV30	TRBJ2-1	-	-	TGTGCCTGGAGTGTAGGTCAGGGGGAGCAGTTCTTC	CAWSVGQGEQFF
TRBV29-1	TRBJ2-1	TRBD2	once	TGCAGCGTTAGGCTTTCGGCGGGAGGGCCTATGGATGAGCAGTTCTTC	CSVRLSAGGPMDEQFF
TRBV6-1	TRBJ2-7	-	-	TGTGCCAGCAGCCCGCCGCGAACCTACGAGCAGTACTTC	CASSPPRTYEQYF
TRBV2	TRBJ1-2	TRBD1	-	TGTGCCAGCAGTGAAGGTCCGACAGGGAACTATGGCTACACCTTC	CASSEGPTGNYGYTF
TRBV6-1	TRBJ2-7	-	-	TGTGCCAGCAGTGAAGTCCCCCTTTACGAGCAGTACTTC	CASSEVPLYEQYF
TRBV9	TRBJ2-2	-	few	TGTGCCAGCAGCGTCGGCGGGGGCAGTTCCACCGGGGAGCTGTTTTTT	CASSVGGGSSTGELFF
TRBV7-9	TRBJ1-5	-	few	TGTGCCAGCAGCTTAGGCGTAGGCAGGGAGGGACAGCCCCAGCATTTT	CASSLGVGREGQPQHF
TRBV28	TRBJ2-3	-	-	TGTGCCAGCAGTTTTGAACTAGCCCGGGATACGCAGTATTTT	CASSFELARDTQYF